Shown below are 17 T cell receptor beta chains from a single sample sequenced in a study of T cells in localized non-small cell lung cancer. TCRdb keeps only in-frame clones here, not all; method: immunoSEQ multiplex PCR. The profile shows some 90,000 clones, about nine tenths of them singletons. The source material was peripheral blood, sampled before any cancer treatment. Receptors originate from a man aged 35 to 69 with stage I squamous cell lung carcinoma.

The chain carries TRBV2 and TRBJ1-2, with D hard to call. CDR1 and CDR2 from the germline V gene are SNHLY and FYNNEI. Between the trimmed V and J ends, which lost 8 bases and 8 bases, there was a span of 21 bases. The CDR3 length is 14 residues. The chain's CDR3 is CASLIGSQGGGYTF. The CDR3, as DNA: TGTGCCAGCCTTATAGGGTCCCAAGGAGGGGGCTACACCTTC.

The chain recombines TRBV29-1 with TRBJ1-6; 7 bases line up with TRBD1. This CDR3 comprises 15 residues. Germline CDR1 SQVTM, CDR2 ANQGSEA. After removal of 5 bases from V and 4 bases from J, the junction contained 8 bases not matched to a gene. CDR3 nucleotide sequence: TGCAGCGTTACTACCGGGACAGAGTATAATTCACCCCTCCACTTT. Its translation: CSVTTGTEYNSPLHF.

This sequence joins TRBV6-5 and TRBJ1-2, with D hard to call. Germline CDR1 MNHEY, CDR2 SVGAGI. Trimming cost V 0 bases and J 0 bases, with 8 bases left between them. The CDR3 is 15 residues long. CDR3 nucleotides: TGTGCCAGCAGTTACTCGAGGCAGTCTAACTATGGCTACACCTTC. This sequence encodes CASSYSRQSNYGYTF.

The J gene is TRBJ1-5, the V gene TRBV30; 7 bases align to TRBD1. There are 16 residues in the CDR3. Germline values: CDR1 GTSNPN, CDR2 SVGIG (reference sequence). The V segment lost 2 bases and the J segment 7 bases; nucleotides outside the gene matches: 14. This CDR3 is CAWSPKTGVWGQPQHF. The CDR3 region has the DNA TGTGCCTGGAGTCCAAAAACAGGGGTTTGGGGGCAGCCCCAGCATTTT.

The CDR3 spells CASSDETGRAYTF. As DNA, the CDR3 is TGTGCCAGCAGTGACGAGACAGGGCGTGCCTACACCTTC. This chain joins TRBV6-5 and TRBJ1-2, with 7 bases that match TRBD1. The V segment lost 5 bases and the J segment 10 bases; nucleotides outside the gene matches: 10. This CDR3 is built from 13 residues. In germline, CDR1 is MNHEY, CDR2 SVGAGI.

This chain uses TRBV15 with TRBJ2-7; the match to TRBD1 covers 10 bases. The CDR3 is 15 residues long. With 5 bases clipped from V and 4 bases from J, the junction kept 8 bases outside the gene matches. Looked up from germline, CDR1 is LNHNV and CDR2 is YYDKDF (reference sequence). CDR3 sequence reads: CATSYPGQGSYEQYF. In DNA form, the CDR3 reads TGTGCCACCAGCTACCCGGGACAGGGGTCTTACGAGCAGTACTTC.

J is TRBJ1-2 and V is TRBV7-9; D gene ambiguous. Germline assignment: CDR1 SEHNR and CDR2 FQNEAQ (reference sequence). Trimming took off 1 base at V and 4 bases at J, with 13 bases between the two ends. This CDR3 is 15 amino acids long. For the CDR3, the DNA is TGTGCCAGCAGCTTAGGGGCAGCTTTTGTCTATGGCTACACCTTC. Residues: CASSLGAAFVYGYTF.

This chain connects TRBV6-1 to TRBJ2-3, with a possible D match to TRBD2 (6 bases). CDR1 is MNHNS and CDR2 is SASEGT in the germline V gene. The CDR3 spans 15 residues. V was cut by 6 bases and J by 2 bases, with 15 bases left in between. The CDR3 DNA is TGTGCCAGCAGGCTTATGAGCGGGTACACAGATACGCAGTATTTT. Translated, it gives CASRLMSGYTDTQYF.

This chain links TRBV6-6 with TRBJ2-1, with unresolved D. V lost 7 bases to trimming and J lost 5 bases, with 12 bases between them. Germline lookup yields CDR1 MNHNY and CDR2 SVGAGI (reference sequence). The length of the CDR3 is 13 residues. The CDR3 region has the DNA TGTGCCAGCAAGGGATGGGCAGACAATGAGCAGTTCTTC. It specifies CASKGWADNEQFF.

This rearrangement joins TRBV9 to TRBJ2-3, with TRBD2 identical over 9 bases. V lost 3 bases and J lost 3; bases outside the gene matches: 14. This CDR3 is 18 amino acids long. Germline V CDR1 and CDR2: SGDLS, YYNGEE. The CDR3 DNA reads TGTGCCAGCAGCGACAGCGTATGGCGGGGGGGAATTACAGATACGCAGTATTTT. Residues: CASSDSVWRGGITDTQYF.

This clone was recorded a few times. V is TRBV27 and J is TRBJ1-2; 9 bases fit TRBD1. This CDR3 comprises 15 residues. The germline V gene encodes CDR1 MNHEY and CDR2 SMNVEV (reference sequence). Trimming took 6 bases from V and 1 from J; bases not matched to a gene: 6. The CDR3 loop is CASRLQGAGNYGYTF. DNA for the CDR3: TGTGCCAGCAGATTACAGGGGGCGGGTAACTATGGCTACACCTTC.

This chain joins TRBV10-2 and TRBJ1-6; unclear D gene. Trimming removed 4 bases at V and 1 base at J, with 2 bases between. CDR3 size: 13 residues. CDR1 is WSHSY and CDR2 is SAAADI in the germline V gene. The CDR3, as DNA: TGCGCCAGCAGTGTGTCCTATAATTCACCCCTCCACTTT. Its protein product is CASSVSYNSPLHF.

The rearrangement uses TRBV4-1 and TRBJ1-5, with D perhaps TRBD1 (5 bases). Trimming removed 1 base from V and 0 bases from J, with 13 bases in between. The CDR3 covers 17 residues. Germline lookup yields CDR1 MGHRA and CDR2 YSYEKL. DNA for the CDR3: TGCGCCAGCAGCCAAGCCCCGACAGAGTTTAGCAATCAGCCCCAGCATTTT. Protein sequence: CASSQAPTEFSNQPQHF.

The chain uses TRBV7-9 and TRBJ1-6; D call uncertain. CDR1 and CDR2 from the germline V gene are SEHNR and FQNEAQ (reference sequence). Trimming cost V 0 bases and J 0 bases, with 6 bases left between them. The CDR3 has 16 residues. CDR3 protein: CASSLAESSYNSPLHF. For the CDR3, the DNA is TGTGCCAGCAGCTTAGCGGAGAGCTCCTATAATTCACCCCTCCACTTT. Full variable domain (missing parts from reference TRBV7-9 and TRBJ1-6): DTGVSQNPRHKITKRGQNVTFRCDPISEHNRLYWYRQTLGQGPEFLTYFQNEAQLEKSRLLSDRFSAERPKGSFSTLEIQRTEQGDSAMYLCASSLAESSYNSPLHFGNGTRLTVT.

This chain connects TRBV6-1 to TRBJ1-2; 9 nucleotides agree with TRBD1. The CDR3 spans 13 residues. Germline V gene sequence: CDR1 MNHNS, CDR2 SASEGT. J was trimmed by 8 bases and V by 3 bases; bases with no gene match: 4. The CDR3 loop is CASSEYRGQGYTF. The CDR3 nucleotides read TGTGCCAGCAGTGAGTACAGGGGGCAAGGCTACACCTTC.

Note on this clone: Other nucleotide sequences from this sample produce the same CDR3. The V gene is TRBV19, the J gene TRBJ1-5, with D perhaps matching TRBD1 (5 bases). Trimming removed 7 bases at V and 0 bases at J, with 16 bases between. The CDR3 has 16 residues. The V gene's germline CDR1 is LNHDA and CDR2 SQIVND (reference sequence). In DNA form, the CDR3 reads TGTGCCAGTACCCCGCTGGGGGGGATTAGCAATCAGCCCCAGCATTTT. Translation gives CASTPLGGISNQPQHF.

This clone was observed once. V and J are TRBV29-1 and TRBJ1-4; TRBD1 aligns across 8 bases. Germline CDR1 reads SQVTM; CDR2 reads ANQGSEA. This CDR3 spans 14 amino acids. V dropped 5 bases and J dropped 5; count of bases not matched to a gene: 7. CDR3 coding DNA: TGCAGCGTTCGGGGACAGGTCGGGAATGAAAAACTGTTTTTT. It codes for CSVRGQVGNEKLFF.